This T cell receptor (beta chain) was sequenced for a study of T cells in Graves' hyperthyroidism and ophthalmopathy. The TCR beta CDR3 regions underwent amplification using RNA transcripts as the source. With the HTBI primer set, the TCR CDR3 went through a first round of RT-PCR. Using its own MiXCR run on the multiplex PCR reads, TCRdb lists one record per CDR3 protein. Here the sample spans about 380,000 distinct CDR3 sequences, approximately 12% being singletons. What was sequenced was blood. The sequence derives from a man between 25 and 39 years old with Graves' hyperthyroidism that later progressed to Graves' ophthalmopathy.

The CDR3 is CASSQDLWTGVYGYTF. The DNA for the CDR3 is TGCGCCAGCAGCCAAGACCTTTGGACAGGTGTCTATGGCTACACCTTC. The chain is built from TRBV4-1 and TRBJ1-2, with 7 nucleotides matching TRBD1. V dropped 0 bases and J dropped 4; count of bases not matched to a gene: 8. There are 16 residues in the CDR3. Germline loops: CDR1 MGHRA, CDR2 YSYEKL.